A single sample gave rise to the 12 T cell receptor beta chains below, sequenced in a study of control samples from healthy donors and cancer patients. Produced via immunoSEQ multiplex PCR; TCRdb's table is partial and in-frame only. The sample lists approximately 97,000 clones, approximately 86% occurring once. Sequencing was carried out using blood. Source of these receptors: a man in his thirties or forties in good health.

The chain carries TRBV27 and TRBJ2-1; TRBD1 is a possible D gene (6 bases). This CDR3 has 14 amino acids. Germline V gene data show CDR1 as MNHEY and CDR2 as SMNVEV (reference sequence). V was pared by 7 bases and J by 2 bases, with 12 bases between. The CDR3 is CASTIGTPYNEQFF. In DNA, the CDR3 is TGTGCCAGCACCATCGGGACACCCTACAATGAGCAGTTCTTC.

This clone was seen once. V is TRBV6-1 and J is TRBJ2-3, with D maybe TRBD2 (5 bases). CDR3 size: 14 residues. V was shortened by 2 bases and J by 7 bases, with 13 bases between the two germline ends. Germline V CDR1 and CDR2: MNHNS, SASEGT. The CDR3 bases are TGTGCCAGCAGTGAACGGGGATTTGGAAATACGCAGTATTTT. Translation gives CASSERGFGNTQYF.

This chain uses TRBV10-3 with TRBJ1-1, with D hard to call. The V end was cut by 0 bases, the J end by 8 bases, with 4 bases between. The CDR3 length is 11 residues. CDR1 is ENHRY, CDR2 SYGVKD, per germline. CDR3 in DNA: TGTGCCATCAGTGAGTCGGGGGAAGCTTTCTTT. Translating it yields CAISESGEAFF.

This chain connects TRBV27 to TRBJ1-5, with a tentative D call TRBD1 (5 bases). Germline values: CDR1 MNHEY, CDR2 SMNVEV (reference sequence). Trimming cost V 3 bases and J 5 bases, with 11 bases left between them. The CDR3 is made up of 14 amino acids. The CDR3 loop is CASSFSGTYQPQHF. In nucleotides, the CDR3 is TGTGCCAGCAGTTTTTCAGGGACCTATCAGCCCCAGCATTTT.

The rearrangement links TRBV6-1 to TRBJ2-4; D gene unclear. Germline V lookup: CDR1 MNHNS, CDR2 SASEGT. CDR3 length: 14 amino acids. The ends were cut back, 2 bases at V and 6 bases at J, with 11 bases in the middle. The CDR3 loop is CASSESLGGNIQYF. The CDR3 DNA reads as TGTGCCAGCAGTGAAAGCCTAGGCGGAAACATTCAGTACTTC.

The chain uses TRBV6-6 and TRBJ1-2; 9 positions match TRBD1. The junction had 5 bases not matched to a gene; V was cut back by 2 bases and J by 4 bases. CDR1 is MNHNY, CDR2 SVGAGI, per germline (reference sequence). The CDR3 sequence is 15 residues long. CDR3 coding DNA: TGTGCCAGCAGTTACCGACAGGGGGGAATCTATGGCTACACCTTC. Translation gives CASSYRQGGIYGYTF.

The CDR3 nucleotides read TGTGCCAGCAGAAAACCGGGACTAGCGGGGAGAGGGGGAGAGACCCAGTACTTC. Translated, it gives CASRKPGLAGRGGETQYF. The chain is built from TRBV27 and TRBJ2-5, with 13 positions matching TRBD2. This CDR3 contains 18 residues. V lost 6 bases to trimming and J lost 4 bases; unmatched junction nucleotides: 14. Germline V CDR1 and CDR2: MNHEY, SMNVEV (reference sequence).

V gene TRBV18 combines with J gene TRBJ1-1; D is uncertain. With 1 base removed from V and 2 bases from J, the gap between germline ends came to 2 bases. This CDR3 has 12 amino acids. Germline values: CDR1 KGHSH, CDR2 LQKENI. The CDR3, as DNA: TGTGCCAGCTCACCACTTAACACTGAAGCTTTCTTT. Translating it yields CASSPLNTEAFF. The full variable domain, its missing parts supplied by reference TRBV18 and TRBJ1-1, is NAGVMQNPRHLVRRRGQEARLRCSPMKGHSHVYWYRQLPEEGLKFMVYLQKENIIDESGMPKERFSAEFPKEGPSILRIQQVVRGDSAAYFCASSPLNTEAFFGQGTRLTVV.

This chain links TRBV11-2 with TRBJ2-3, with D hard to call. Between the trimmed V and J ends, which lost 6 bases and 3 bases, there was a span of 10 bases. CDR1 and CDR2 from the germline V gene are SGHAT and FQNNGV. The CDR3 covers 13 residues. CDR3 DNA: TGTGCCAGCAGAGAAATTTCTACAGATACGCAGTATTTT. This gives the protein CASREISTDTQYF.

CDR3 sequence: CASSFGTGYNEQFF. CDR3 coding DNA: TGTGCCAGCAGTTTCGGGACAGGGTACAATGAGCAGTTCTTC. V usage is TRBV27 and J usage is TRBJ2-1; 9 bases are shared with TRBD1. J gave up 4 bases and V 3 bases, and 1 base lay outside the gene matches. Germline V gene lookup returns CDR1 MNHEY and CDR2 SMNVEV (reference sequence). The CDR3 extends over 14 amino acids.

V and J are TRBV2 and TRBJ1-2; 10 bases fit TRBD1. The germline V gene encodes CDR1 SNHLY and CDR2 FYNNEI. The CDR3 totals 14 residues. Trimming cost V 5 bases and J 5 bases; bases outside gene matches: 5. CDR3 in amino acids: CASSSGTGVYGYTF. CDR3 nucleotide sequence: TGTGCCAGCAGTTCCGGGACAGGGGTATATGGCTACACCTTC.

The V call is TRBV24-1, the J call TRBJ2-2, with no clear D. V dropped 6 bases and J dropped 5 bases, with 21 bases sitting between them. Germline V gene data show CDR1 as KGHDR and CDR2 as SFDVKD. This CDR3 contains 17 residues. In nucleotides, the CDR3 is TGTGCCACCAGTTCAACTCTGCCGCTGGGTGTGACCGGGGAGCTGTTTTTT. Encoded protein: CATSSTLPLGVTGELFF.